The sequence of this T cell receptor beta chain was determined in a study of cytomegalovirus exposure and HLA in healthy donors. Amplification used 60 Vbeta primers and 13 Jbeta primers. Measured with immunoSEQ multiplex PCR; TCRdb has only the in-frame clones, and not every one. The sample yields tens of thousands of clones, approximately 85% seen once. Notes on the study in general: Confirmation was obtained in vitro that a few CMV-associated chains are specific for CMV antigens. In an earlier analysis, about 87% or about 30%: the productive usage of most TCR beta V segments. Several of the most significant clusters were apparently associated with common viral pathogens in a later analysis. The likely explanation for a cluster of highly shared sequence variants was sequencing artifact.

As to this clone: What it recognizes is unknown.

Trimming shortened V by 0 bases and J by 2 bases, and 12 bases separated the two germline ends. The CDR3 is 15 amino acids. Germline V gene data show CDR1 as SGDLS and CDR2 as YYNGEE. The source material was PBMCs. The source of this sequence is a female donor in good health and CMV-seronegative. This chain links TRBV9 with TRBJ2-7, with D perhaps TRBD2 (5 bases). The CDR3 DNA is TGTGCCAGCAGCGTAGCTCCGGGGATGACCTACGAGCAGTACTTC. As protein: CASSVAPGMTYEQYF.